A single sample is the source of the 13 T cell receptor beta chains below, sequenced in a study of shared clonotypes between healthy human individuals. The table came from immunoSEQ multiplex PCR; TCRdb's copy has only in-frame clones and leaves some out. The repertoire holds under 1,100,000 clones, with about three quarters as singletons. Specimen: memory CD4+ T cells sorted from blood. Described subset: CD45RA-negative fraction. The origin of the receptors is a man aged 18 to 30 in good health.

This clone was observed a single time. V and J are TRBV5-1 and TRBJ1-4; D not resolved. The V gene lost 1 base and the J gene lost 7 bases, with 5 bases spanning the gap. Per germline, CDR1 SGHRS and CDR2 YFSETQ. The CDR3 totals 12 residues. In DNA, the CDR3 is TGCGCCAGCAGCTTGTCGGGTGAAAAACTGTTTTTT. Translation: CASSLSGEKLFF.

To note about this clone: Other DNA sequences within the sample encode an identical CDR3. The DNA for the CDR3 is TGTGCCAGCAGCTTCGACAGACCCTATGGCTACACCTTC. Its protein product is CASSFDRPYGYTF. The rearrangement joins TRBV5-4 to TRBJ1-2; D is perhaps TRBD1 (5 bases). The germline V gene has CDR1 SGHNT and CDR2 YYREEE (reference sequence). V was shortened by 2 bases and J by 4 bases, with 9 bases between the two germline ends. This CDR3 comprises 13 residues. The full variable domain, in which reference TRBV5-4 and TRBJ1-2 provide the parts outside the CDR3, is ETGVTQSPTHLIKTRGQQVTLRCSSQSGHNTVSWYQQALGQGPQFIFQYYREEENGRGNFPPRFSGLQFPNYSSELNVNALELDDSALYLCASSFDRPYGYTFGSGTRLTVV.

The CDR3 loop reads CASTSTGGGNQPQHF. The CDR3 nucleotides are TGTGCCAGCACCTCGACAGGGGGAGGCAATCAGCCCCAGCATTTT. The chain has TRBV6-1 and TRBJ1-5; 9 nucleotides line up with TRBD1. Germline V gene lookup returns CDR1 MNHNS and CDR2 SASEGT. The CDR3 spans 15 residues. Unmatched junction bases numbered 6, after V lost 7 bases and J lost 2 bases.

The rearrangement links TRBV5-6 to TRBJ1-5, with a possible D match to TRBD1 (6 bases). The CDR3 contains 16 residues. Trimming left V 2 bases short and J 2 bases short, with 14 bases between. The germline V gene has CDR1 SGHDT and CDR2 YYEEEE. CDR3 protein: CASSLGGALGNQPQHF. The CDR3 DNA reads TGTGCCAGCAGCTTAGGGGGGGCGCTTGGCAATCAGCCCCAGCATTTT.

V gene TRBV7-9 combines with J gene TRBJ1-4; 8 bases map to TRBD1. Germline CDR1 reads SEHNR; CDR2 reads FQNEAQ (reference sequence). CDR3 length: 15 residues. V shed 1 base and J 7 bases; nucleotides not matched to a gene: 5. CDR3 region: CASSLGPGGGEKLFF. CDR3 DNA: TGTGCCAGCAGCTTAGGCCCAGGGGGCGGTGAAAAACTGTTTTTT.

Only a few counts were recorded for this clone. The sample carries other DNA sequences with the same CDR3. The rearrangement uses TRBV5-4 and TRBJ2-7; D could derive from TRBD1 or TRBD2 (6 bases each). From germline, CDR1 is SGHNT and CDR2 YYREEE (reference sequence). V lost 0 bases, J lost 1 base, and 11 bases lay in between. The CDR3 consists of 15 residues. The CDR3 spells CASSLASGASYEQYF. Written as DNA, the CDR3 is TGTGCCAGCAGCTTGGCCTCGGGGGCTTCCTACGAGCAGTACTTC.

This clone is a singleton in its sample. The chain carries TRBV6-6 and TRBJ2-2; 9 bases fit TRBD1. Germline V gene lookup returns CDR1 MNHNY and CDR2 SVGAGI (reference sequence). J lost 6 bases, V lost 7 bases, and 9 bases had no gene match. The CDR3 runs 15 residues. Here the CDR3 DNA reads TGTGCCAGCACCGTGGGACAGGGAACGCCCGGGGAGCTGTTTTTT. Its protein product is CASTVGQGTPGELFF.

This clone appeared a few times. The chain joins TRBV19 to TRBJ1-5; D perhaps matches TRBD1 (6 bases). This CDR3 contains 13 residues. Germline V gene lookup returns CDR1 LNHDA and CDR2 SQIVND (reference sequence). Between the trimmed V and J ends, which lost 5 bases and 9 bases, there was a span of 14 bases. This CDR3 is CASSLTGLGPQHF. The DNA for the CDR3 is TGTGCCAGTAGTTTGACAGGTCTGGGGCCCCAGCATTTT.

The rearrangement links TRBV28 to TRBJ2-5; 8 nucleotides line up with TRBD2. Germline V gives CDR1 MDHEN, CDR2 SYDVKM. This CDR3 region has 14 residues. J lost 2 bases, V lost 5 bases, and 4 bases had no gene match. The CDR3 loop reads CASSRLALQETQYF. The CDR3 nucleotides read TGTGCCAGCAGTCGACTAGCGTTACAAGAGACCCAGTACTTC.

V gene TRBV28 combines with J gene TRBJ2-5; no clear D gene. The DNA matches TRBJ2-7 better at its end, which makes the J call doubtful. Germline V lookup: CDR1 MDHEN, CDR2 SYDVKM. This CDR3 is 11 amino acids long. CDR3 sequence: CASSFSHEQYF. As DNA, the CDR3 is TGTGCCAGCAGTTTTTCCCACGAGCAGTACTTC.

The CDR3 protein is CASSGDNYEQYF. CDR3 DNA sequence: TGTGCCAGCAGTGGAGACAACTACGAGCAGTACTTC. The V call is TRBV25-1, the J call TRBJ2-5; the D is unclear. Near its end, the DNA agrees better with TRBJ2-7, so the J call may be wrong. The CDR3 contains 12 residues. Germline CDR1 and CDR2: MGHDK and SYGVNS.

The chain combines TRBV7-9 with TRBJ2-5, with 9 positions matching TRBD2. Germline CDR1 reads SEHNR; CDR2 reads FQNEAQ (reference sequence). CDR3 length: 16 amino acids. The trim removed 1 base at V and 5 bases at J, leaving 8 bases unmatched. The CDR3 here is CASSLELRGGSETQYF. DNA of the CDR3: TGTGCCAGCAGCTTAGAACTGCGGGGGGGCTCTGAGACCCAGTACTTC. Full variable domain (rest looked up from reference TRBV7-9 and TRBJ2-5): DTGVSQNPRHKITKRGQNVTFRCDPISEHNRLYWYRQTLGQGPEFLTYFQNEAQLEKSRLLSDRFSAERPKGSFSTLEIQRTEQGDSAMYLCASSLELRGGSETQYFGPGTRLLVL.

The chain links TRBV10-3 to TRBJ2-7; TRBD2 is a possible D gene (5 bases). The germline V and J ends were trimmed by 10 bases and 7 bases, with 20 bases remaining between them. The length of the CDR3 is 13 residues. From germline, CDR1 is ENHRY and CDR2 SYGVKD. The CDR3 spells CATDPGELGEQYF. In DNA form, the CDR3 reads TGTGCCACTGACCCCGGGGAACTGGGAGAGCAGTACTTC.